Following are 7 T cell receptor beta chains from one sample sequenced in a study of beta chain features in type 1 diabetes. General study points: Researchers report that Type 1 diabetes patients had moderately but significantly shorter TCRB CDR3s across all four CD4+ subsets.

Their antigen targets remain unknown. Expressed TCRB transcripts got sequenced, as all isolated RNA was reverse transcribed. Assay: immunoSEQ multiplex PCR; the TCRdb copy retains only in-frame clones and omits some. The sample yields some 350,000 clones, 9.6% seen once. Sequenced material: central memory CD4+ T cells from blood. All receptors come from a man younger than 40 with type 1 diabetes.

The rearrangement links TRBV30 to TRBJ2-1, with 8 bases fitting TRBD2. The length of the CDR3 is 16 residues. After removal of 2 bases from V and 6 bases from J, the junction contained 12 bases not matched to a gene. Germline-derived CDR1 and CDR2 are GTSNPN and SVGIG (reference sequence). The CDR3 nucleotides are TGTGCCTGGAGTCGCCCTGGGAGCGGGAGAGGCAATGAGCAGTTCTTC. Amino acid sequence: CAWSRPGSGRGNEQFF.

This clone occurred a few times. Other DNA sequences from this sample encode an identical CDR3 as well. V and J are TRBV10-3 and TRBJ1-1; 8 bases are shared with TRBD1. This CDR3 region has 13 residues. The V and J ends lost 8 bases and 4 bases, in that order; junction bases with no gene match: 6. Germline-derived CDR1 and CDR2 are ENHRY and SYGVKD. As DNA, the CDR3 is TGTGCCATCGGGACAACAGGGGGCACTGAAGCTTTCTTT. It specifies CAIGTTGGTEAFF.

This clone was detected a few times. The rearrangement uses TRBV5-4 and TRBJ2-7; D is uncertain. Trimming removed 4 bases from V and 6 bases from J, with 17 bases in between. The germline V gene encodes CDR1 SGHNT and CDR2 YYREEE (reference sequence). The CDR3 length is 14 residues. The CDR3 region has the DNA TGTGCCAGCAGCAGAAATTCAGACGGGCTCGAGCAGTACTTC. Encoded protein: CASSRNSDGLEQYF.

V usage is TRBV7-6 and J usage is TRBJ1-4, with a possible D match to TRBD1 (5 bases). Trimming took 1 base from V and 2 from J, leaving 11 bases between them. Germline V gives CDR1 SGHVS, CDR2 FNYEAQ. The CDR3 length is 16 residues. The CDR3 DNA reads TGTGCCAGCAGCTTAGAGGCAGGGATCACTAATGAAAAACTGTTTTTT. Its translation: CASSLEAGITNEKLFF.

This clone was detected many times. The rearrangement uses TRBV6-1 and TRBJ2-7; 7 bases agree with TRBD1. Trimming removed 5 bases from V and 2 bases from J; junction bases left unmatched: 6. The CDR3 runs to 14 residues. The germline CDR1 and CDR2 sequences are MNHNS and SASEGT. Written as DNA, the CDR3 is TGTGCCAGCAGTTCCGGGACAGTTCCCTACGAGCAGTACTTC. Translating it yields CASSSGTVPYEQYF.

The genes are TRBV13 and TRBJ2-5, with 7 bases that match TRBD1. The CDR3 is made up of 13 amino acids. Looked up from germline, CDR1 is PRHDT and CDR2 is FYEKMQ (reference sequence). V was pared by 5 bases and J by 5 bases, with 5 bases of the junction left unmatched. CDR3 sequence (DNA): TGTGCCAGCAGCACGACAGGGCAGGAGACCCAGTACTTC. It translates to CASSTTGQETQYF.

The chain combines TRBV2 with TRBJ2-5, with 7 bases lining up with TRBD1. The DNA end favors TRBJ2-7, so the J call may be wrong. Germline V lookup: CDR1 SNHLY, CDR2 FYNNEI. The CDR3 consists of 14 residues. The DNA for the CDR3 is TGTGCCAGCAGCTGGGGACAGATCTCCTACGAGCAGTACTTC. Protein: CASSWGQISYEQYF.